One T cell receptor (beta chain) is described in this entry. The PCR made use of 60 Vbeta and 13 Jbeta primers. TCRdb's copy holds only in-frame clones and misses some; the assay was immunoSEQ multiplex PCR. Of about 130,000 clones detected, around three quarters appear once; the ten largest clones hold less than 15%. The data are from a study of cytomegalovirus exposure and HLA in healthy donors. In the study overall: Researchers previously reported finding fewer than 140 million unique TCR beta sequences from 150 million to 200 million T cells.

Germline V CDR1 and CDR2: SEHNR, FQNEAQ (reference sequence). J lost 5 bases, V lost 5 bases, and 12 bases had no gene match. The CDR3 totals 16 residues. The clonotype originates from a woman aged 55 to 70 in good health and CMV-seropositive. The chain links TRBV7-9 to TRBJ2-5; 9 bases are a match to TRBD1. The material sequenced was PBMCs. The CDR3 bases are TGTGCCAGCAGCCAACGGAATCGACAGGGGGGGGAGACCCAGTACTTC. It yields the protein CASSQRNRQGGETQYF. Drawing the rest from reference TRBV7-9 and TRBJ2-5, the complete variable domain is DTGVSQNPRHKITKRGQNVTFRCDPISEHNRLYWYRQTLGQGPEFLTYFQNEAQLEKSRLLSDRFSAERPKGSFSTLEIQRTEQGDSAMYLCASSQRNRQGGETQYFGPGTRLLVL.